The 5 T cell receptor beta chains below were found in one sample sequenced in a study of cytomegalovirus exposure and HLA in healthy donors. 60 Vbeta and 13 Jbeta primers were used in PCR. Profiled with immunoSEQ multiplex PCR; TCRdb holds only in-frame clones, not every one. Of roughly 120,000 clones listed, around 80% are singletons. Source material: PBMCs. The receptors derive from a young man in good health and CMV-seropositive.

The V and J genes are TRBV7-9 and TRBJ1-1; no firm D call. The CDR3 has 14 residues. Trimming removed 1 base at V and 6 bases at J, with 12 bases between. Germline V lookup: CDR1 SEHNR, CDR2 FQNEAQ (reference sequence). The CDR3 region is CASSLGAVDSEAFF. In DNA, the CDR3 is TGTGCCAGCAGCTTAGGGGCGGTGGACTCTGAAGCTTTCTTT.

The genes are TRBV10-3 and TRBJ2-1; TRBD1 agrees at 11 bases. Per germline, CDR1 ENHRY and CDR2 SYGVKD. The CDR3 is 16 residues long. After removal of 0 bases from V and 9 bases from J, the junction contained 7 bases not matched to a gene. The CDR3 DNA is TGTGCCATCAGTGAGTCGTGGACAGGGGGCCACGGTGAGCAGTTCTTC. This codes for CAISESWTGGHGEQFF.

The chain has TRBV9 and TRBJ2-7; TRBD2 matches at 8 bases. The germline V gene encodes CDR1 SGDLS and CDR2 YYNGEE. V dropped 0 bases and J dropped 0; count of bases not matched to a gene: 5. The CDR3 is made up of 16 amino acids. The CDR3 DNA sequence: TGTGCCAGCAGCGTAGGTCGGGGGGGAAACTCCTACGAGCAGTACTTC. It translates to CASSVGRGGNSYEQYF.

This clone was counted a few times. The genes are TRBV6-5 and TRBJ1-1; TRBD1 might be the D (6 bases). This CDR3 contains 12 residues. The V and J ends lost 6 bases and 4 bases respectively, with 9 bases between them. Germline V gene data show CDR1 as MNHEY and CDR2 as SVGAGI. CDR3 sequence reads: CASRGGVTEAFF. In DNA form, the CDR3 reads TGTGCCAGCAGAGGGGGAGTCACTGAAGCTTTCTTT.

Concerning this clone: The junction differs from germline at one of its ends, possibly a read error. This rearrangement joins TRBV2 to TRBJ1-2; 10 bases are a match to TRBD1. This CDR3 contains 18 residues. Germline V gives CDR1 SNHLY, CDR2 FYNNEI. The CDR3 region is CASSGGDRGTTLNYGYPF. CDR3 nucleotides: TGTGCCAGCAGCGGGGGGGACAGGGGAACGACCCTTAACTATGGCTACCCCTTC.